The clone carrying this T cell receptor beta chain was observed once. The antigen remains unidentified. Roughly 0.45 to 1 ug RNA was reverse transcribed with random hexamers. The immunoSEQ assay covered 54 Vbeta and 13 Jbeta segments for CDR3. TCRdb analysed the immunoSEQ multiplex PCR reads with MiXCR anew, one entry per CDR3 protein. The table records 130,000 or so distinct CDR3 sequences, less than 95% of them present only once. This CDR3 spans 13 amino acids. The germline V and J ends were trimmed by 6 bases and 10 bases, with 15 bases remaining between them. CDR1 and CDR2 from the germline V gene are KGHSH and LQKENI. This sample stems from a study of CD8 T cells in Susac syndrome. Study-wide results and limits: The study conceded that relatively few individuals underwent its TCR sequencing and HLA analysis.

CD8+ and CD4+ blood T cells underwent TCR beta sequencing. TEMRA cells underwent FACS enrichment and CD8+ and CD4+ T cells underwent negative isolation. The TCR comes from a human donor in good health. What was sequenced was CD4+ T cells from PBMCs. The V and J genes are TRBV18 and TRBJ1-4; D not resolved. CDR3 residues: CASSVETGGKLFF. CDR3 DNA sequence: TGTGCCAGCTCCGTTGAGACGGGCGGAAAACTGTTTTTT. The full variable domain, in which reference TRBV18 and TRBJ1-4 provide the parts outside the CDR3, is NAGVMQNPRHLVRRRGQEARLRCSPMKGHSHVYWYRQLPEEGLKFMVYLQKENIIDESGMPKERFSAEFPKEGPSILRIQQVVRGDSAAYFCASSVETGGKLFFGSGTQLSVL.